These 24 T cell receptor beta chains were all obtained from the same sample, sequenced in a study of cytotoxic CD8 clonotypes in ibrutinib-treated CLL. Assay used: immunoSEQ multiplex PCR; TCRdb lists only in-frame clones, some missing. In the table there are around 70,000 clones, approximately 90% of which are singletons. The sample here was PBMCs, taken after 12 months of ibrutinib treatment. The source of these receptors is a human donor with chronic lymphocytic leukemia.

This clone has more than one count but fewer than ten. The chain's CDR3 is CASSLGGSYGNTIYF. In nucleotides, the CDR3 is TGCGCCAGCAGCTTGGGGGGATCTTATGGAAACACCATATATTTT. This chain uses TRBV5-1 with TRBJ1-3; D unclear. With 0 bases removed from V and 3 bases from J, the gap between germline ends came to 10 bases. Germline CDR1 SGHRS, CDR2 YFSETQ. This CDR3 has 15 amino acids.

In nucleotides, the CDR3 is TGCGCCAGCAGCTCACTGACAGATTCCTACGAGCAGTACTTC. It encodes CASSSLTDSYEQYF. The rearrangement links TRBV5-1 to TRBJ2-7, with TRBD1 as a possible D gene (5 bases). This CDR3 has 14 amino acids. Per the germline V gene, CDR1 is SGHRS and CDR2 is YFSETQ. The ends were cut back, 3 bases at V and 1 base at J, with 11 bases in the middle. The whole variable domain, remainder taken from reference TRBV5-1 and TRBJ2-7, is KAGVTQTPRYLIKTRGQQVTLSCSPISGHRSVSWYQQTPGQGLQFLFEYFSETQRNKGNFPGRFSGRQFSNSRSEMNVSTLELGDSALYLCASSSLTDSYEQYFGPGTRLTVT.

This chain links TRBV6-5 with TRBJ2-7; D is perhaps TRBD2 (7 bases). The V end lost 11 bases, the J end lost 7 bases, and 18 bases lay between the germline ends. Germline CDR1 MNHEY, CDR2 SVGAGI. This CDR3 has 12 amino acids. The CDR3 sequence is CASSRGEGEQYF. CDR3 in DNA: TGTGCCTCCTCAAGGGGGGAGGGGGAGCAGTACTTC.

V usage is TRBV5-1 and J usage is TRBJ1-1, with 7 bases matching TRBD1. Germline V gene data show CDR1 as SGHRS and CDR2 as YFSETQ. V was pared by 1 base and J by 1 base, with 10 bases of the junction left unmatched. This CDR3 is 17 amino acids long. CDR3 bases: TGCGCCAGCAGCTTGAACCTACGGGACAGCAAGAACACTGAAGCTTTCTTT. It translates to CASSLNLRDSKNTEAFF.

This clone appeared a single time. CDR3 in DNA: TGTGCCAGCAGCCAAGGGACTAGCGGCGATGAGCAGTTCTTC. Amino acids: CASSQGTSGDEQFF. This chain uses TRBV4-2 with TRBJ2-1, with TRBD2 identical over 10 bases. V shed 1 base and J 8 bases; nucleotides not matched to a gene: 2. The germline V gene has CDR1 LGHNA and CDR2 YNFKEQ. The CDR3 spans 14 residues.

The chain recombines TRBV21-1 with TRBJ2-7. TRBV21-1 is a pseudogene. This CDR3 spans 18 amino acids. CDR3 sequence (DNA): TGTGCCAGCAGCATCTGGGGGCCCCTTAATCTCGGAGGGTACGAGCAGTACTTC. Protein: CASSIWGPLNLGGYEQYF.

The chain carries TRBV7-2 and TRBJ1-1; D is possibly TRBD1 (6 bases). Germline V gene sequence: CDR1 SGHTA, CDR2 FQGNSA. Trimming took off 6 bases at V and 6 bases at J, with 20 bases between the two ends. The CDR3 consists of 15 residues. CDR3 bases: TGTGCCAGCAGTCTCATTCAGGGGCCAGGCGCTGAAGCTTTCTTT. Encoded protein: CASSLIQGPGAEAFF.

The rearrangement uses TRBV5-8 and TRBJ2-5; a weak D match, TRBD2 (6 bases). From germline, CDR1 is SGHTS and CDR2 YDEGEE. CDR3 size: 15 residues. Trimming removed 4 bases from V and 2 bases from J, with 15 bases in between. CDR3 in amino acids: CASSPGGMQQETQYF. DNA of the CDR3: TGTGCCAGCAGCCCCGGGGGTATGCAGCAAGAGACCCAGTACTTC.

The chain employs TRBV5-1 and TRBJ1-2; 8 bases are a match to TRBD1. This CDR3 has 15 residues. V trimming: 3 bases; J trimming: 3 bases; junction bases outside the gene matches: 7. In germline, CDR1 is SGHRS, CDR2 YFSETQ. The CDR3 DNA reads as TGCGCCAGCAGCTGGGAGACAGGGGATGACTATGGCTACACCTTC. Translated: CASSWETGDDYGYTF.

This clone came up once. The CDR3 region has the DNA TGTGCCAGCAGCCGAGTCGGCCCTTCGAACACCGGGGAGCTGTTTTTT. Protein: CASSRVGPSNTGELFF. This chain uses TRBV7-9 with TRBJ2-2; no reliable D call. The CDR3 is 16 residues long. V dropped 5 bases and J dropped 0 bases, with 13 bases sitting between them. The germline gives CDR1 SEHNR, CDR2 FQNEAQ (reference sequence).

In this sample, this clone turned up once. V and J are TRBV27 and TRBJ1-5; D ambiguous. This CDR3 contains 8 residues. The V gene lost 9 bases and the J gene lost 9 bases, with 3 bases spanning the gap. Per germline, CDR1 MNHEY and CDR2 SMNVEV (reference sequence). The CDR3 loop is CASRPQHF. In DNA form, the CDR3 reads TGTGCCAGTCGGCCCCAGCATTTT.

The CDR3 region is CASSYSEGGKNEQFF. The CDR3 bases are TGTGCCAGCAGTTACTCGGAGGGCGGGAAAAATGAGCAGTTCTTC. This chain joins TRBV6-6 and TRBJ2-7; a possible D gene is TRBD2 (6 bases). With the DNA end fitting TRBJ2-1 better, the J assignment may be wrong. The CDR3 covers 15 residues. Per the germline V gene, CDR1 is MNHNY and CDR2 is SVGAGI (reference sequence).

The chain uses TRBV7-8 and TRBJ1-1; D is unclear. CDR1 and CDR2 (germline): SGHVS, FQNEAQ. Trimming left V 5 bases short and J 4 bases short, with 14 bases between. The CDR3 contains 14 residues. CDR3 protein: CASSRREPGTEAFF. The DNA of the CDR3 is TGTGCCAGCAGCCGCCGGGAGCCCGGCACTGAAGCTTTCTTT.

This chain links TRBV4-3 with TRBJ2-2, with 8 nucleotides matching TRBD1. The ends lost 4 bases at V and 1 base at J; junction bases unmatched: 8. The germline V gene encodes CDR1 LGHNA and CDR2 YSLEER. CDR3 size: 17 residues. In nucleotides, the CDR3 is TGCGCCAGCAGCCGCCGGACCGGGACAGGGAACACCGGGGAGCTGTTTTTT. It specifies CASSRRTGTGNTGELFF.

The rearrangement links TRBV27 to TRBJ2-1; 8 nucleotides align to TRBD1. Germline CDR1 MNHEY, CDR2 SMNVEV (reference sequence). Trimming cost V 5 bases and J 10 bases; bases outside gene matches: 13. The CDR3 loop spans 15 amino acids. CDR3 residues: CASSPGGRGYREQFF. The CDR3 DNA reads as TGTGCCAGCAGTCCAGGGGGCAGGGGTTACAGGGAGCAGTTCTTC.

In this sample, this clone turned up once. This chain joins TRBV10-3 and TRBJ2-1, with 9 nucleotides matching TRBD1. V trimming: 10 bases; J trimming: 0 bases; junction bases outside the gene matches: 4. The CDR3 is made up of 14 amino acids. Looked up from germline, CDR1 is ENHRY and CDR2 is SYGVKD. The CDR3 nucleotides are TGTGCCACAGGGACAGGGCCCTCCTACAATGAGCAGTTCTTC. This gives the protein CATGTGPSYNEQFF.

V gene TRBV2 combines with J gene TRBJ2-2; perhaps D is TRBD1 or TRBD2 (5 bases each). V was pared by 2 bases and J by 7 bases, with 14 bases between. The CDR3 covers 15 residues. Looked up from germline, CDR1 is SNHLY and CDR2 is FYNNEI. The CDR3 loop is CASSETRSGGGELFF. The CDR3 DNA follows: TGTGCCAGCAGTGAAACCCGATCTGGGGGCGGGGAGCTGTTTTTT.

The chain recombines TRBV6-5 with TRBJ1-4; the match to TRBD1 covers 8 bases. The length of the CDR3 is 14 residues. CDR1 and CDR2 from the germline V gene are MNHEY and SVGAGI. After removal of 6 bases from V and 6 bases from J, the junction contained 6 bases not matched to a gene. The CDR3 DNA is TGTGCCAGCAGGCCGGACAGGGCGGATGAAAAACTGTTTTTT. It codes for CASRPDRADEKLFF.

The CDR3 DNA follows: TGTGCCAGTAGTCCCCAGGGCACTGAAGCTTTCTTT. It yields the protein CASSPQGTEAFF. This sequence joins TRBV19 and TRBJ1-1; maybe TRBD1 (5 bases). V lost 5 bases and J lost 4, with 8 bases in between. CDR3 length equals 12 residues. In germline, CDR1 is LNHDA, CDR2 SQIVND (reference sequence).

CDR3 in amino acids: CASSPRVVGANVLTF. Written as DNA, the CDR3 is TGCGCCAGCAGTCCGAGGGTAGTTGGGGCCAACGTCCTGACTTTC. This chain links TRBV5-1 with TRBJ2-6; a weak D match, TRBD2 (5 bases). CDR1 SGHRS and CDR2 YFSETQ come from the germline V gene. The V and J ends lost 5 bases and 3 bases respectively, with 12 bases between them. This CDR3 is built from 15 residues.

This clone was seen just once. The V and J genes are TRBV5-6 and TRBJ1-2; D gene unclear. Per germline, CDR1 SGHDT and CDR2 YYEEEE. CDR3 length equals 14 residues. Trimming left V 0 bases short and J 4 bases short, with 10 bases between. This CDR3 is CASSLGVHRYGYTF. The CDR3, as DNA: TGTGCCAGCAGCTTGGGGGTACACCGCTATGGCTACACCTTC.

V gene TRBV5-1 combines with J gene TRBJ2-7; D gene unclear. Per the germline V gene, CDR1 is SGHRS and CDR2 is YFSETQ. The V gene lost 7 bases and the J gene lost 2 bases, with 10 bases spanning the gap. This CDR3 has 12 amino acids. CDR3 region: CASHAVPYEQYF. CDR3 nucleotide sequence: TGCGCCAGCCACGCAGTCCCCTACGAGCAGTACTTC.

The chain combines TRBV19 with TRBJ2-7; maybe TRBD1 (6 bases). The CDR3 is 15 residues long. Germline V lookup: CDR1 LNHDA, CDR2 SQIVND (reference sequence). Deletions cut 0 bases from V and 6 bases from J, with 15 bases between. The CDR3 DNA is TGTGCCAGTAGTATAGATGCTGGACAGTACCTCGAGCAGTACTTC. Amino acids: CASSIDAGQYLEQYF.

The chain has TRBV6-1 and TRBJ2-1; a possible D gene is TRBD2 (6 bases). The CDR3 is 15 amino acids. The germline CDR1 and CDR2 sequences are MNHNS and SASEGT. V lost 7 bases to trimming and J lost 4 bases, with 17 bases between them. The chain's CDR3 is CASTDRGGSYNEQFF. The DNA of the CDR3 is TGTGCCAGCACCGACCGGGGAGGCTCTTACAATGAGCAGTTCTTC.